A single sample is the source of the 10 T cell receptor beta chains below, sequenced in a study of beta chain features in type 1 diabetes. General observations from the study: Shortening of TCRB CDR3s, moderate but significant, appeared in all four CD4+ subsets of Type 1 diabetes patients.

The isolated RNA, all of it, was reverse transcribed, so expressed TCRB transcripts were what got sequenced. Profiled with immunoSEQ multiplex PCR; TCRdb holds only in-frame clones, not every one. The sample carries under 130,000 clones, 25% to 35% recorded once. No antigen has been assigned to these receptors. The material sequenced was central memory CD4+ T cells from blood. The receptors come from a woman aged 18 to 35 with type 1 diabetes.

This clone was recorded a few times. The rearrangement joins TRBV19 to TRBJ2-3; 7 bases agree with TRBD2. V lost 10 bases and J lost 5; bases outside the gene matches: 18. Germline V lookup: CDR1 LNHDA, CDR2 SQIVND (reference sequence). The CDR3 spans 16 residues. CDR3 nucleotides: TGTGCCACCTCAGACCGCGGCGGGAGTAGGGGAGATACGCAGTATTTT. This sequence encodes CATSDRGGSRGDTQYF.

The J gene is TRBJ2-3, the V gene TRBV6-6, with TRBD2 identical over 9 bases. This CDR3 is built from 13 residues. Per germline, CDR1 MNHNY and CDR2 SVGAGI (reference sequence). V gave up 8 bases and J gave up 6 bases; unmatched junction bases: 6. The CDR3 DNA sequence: TGTGCCAGCCATAGCGGGAGACTGGATACGCAGTATTTT. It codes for CASHSGRLDTQYF.

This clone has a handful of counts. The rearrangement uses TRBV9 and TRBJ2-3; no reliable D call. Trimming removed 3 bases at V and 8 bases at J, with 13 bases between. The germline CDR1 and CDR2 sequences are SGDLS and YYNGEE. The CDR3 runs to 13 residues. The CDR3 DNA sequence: TGTGCCAGCAGCGAGTCTAACGGAGCTACGCAGTATTTT. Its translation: CASSESNGATQYF.

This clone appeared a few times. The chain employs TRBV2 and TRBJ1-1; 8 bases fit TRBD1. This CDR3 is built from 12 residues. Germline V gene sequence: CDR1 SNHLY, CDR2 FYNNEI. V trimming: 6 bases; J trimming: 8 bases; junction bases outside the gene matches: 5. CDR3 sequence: CASSDRGYEAFF. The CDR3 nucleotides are TGTGCCAGCAGCGACAGGGGTTACGAAGCTTTCTTT.

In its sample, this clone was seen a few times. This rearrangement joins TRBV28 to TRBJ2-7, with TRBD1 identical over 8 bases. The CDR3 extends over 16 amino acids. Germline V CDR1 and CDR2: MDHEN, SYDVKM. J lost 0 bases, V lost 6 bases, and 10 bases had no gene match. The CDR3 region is CASRPGGAKGSYEQYF. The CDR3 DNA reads TGTGCCAGCAGGCCAGGGGGCGCGAAGGGCTCCTACGAGCAGTACTTC.

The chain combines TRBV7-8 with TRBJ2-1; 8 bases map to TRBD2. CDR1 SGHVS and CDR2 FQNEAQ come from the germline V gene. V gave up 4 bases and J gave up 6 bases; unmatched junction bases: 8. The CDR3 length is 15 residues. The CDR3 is CASSSPSGSGNEQFF. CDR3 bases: TGTGCCAGCAGCTCGCCCAGCGGGAGCGGCAATGAGCAGTTCTTC.

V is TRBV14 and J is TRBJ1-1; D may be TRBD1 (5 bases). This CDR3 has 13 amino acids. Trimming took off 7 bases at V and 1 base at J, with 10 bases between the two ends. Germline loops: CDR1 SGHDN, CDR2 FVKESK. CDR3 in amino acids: CASTVGGNTEAFF. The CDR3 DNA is TGTGCCAGCACGGTCGGGGGGAACACTGAAGCTTTCTTT.

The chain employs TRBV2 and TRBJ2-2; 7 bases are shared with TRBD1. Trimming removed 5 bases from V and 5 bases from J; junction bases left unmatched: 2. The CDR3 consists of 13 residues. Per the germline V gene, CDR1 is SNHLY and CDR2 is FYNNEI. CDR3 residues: CASSLQGTGELFF. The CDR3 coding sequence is TGTGCCAGCAGTTTACAGGGGACCGGGGAGCTGTTTTTT.

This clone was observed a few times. CDR3 in amino acids: CASSLGRQGTDTQYF. CDR3 coding DNA: TGTGCCAGCAGCTTAGGAAGACAGGGCACAGATACGCAGTATTTT. The rearrangement links TRBV11-2 to TRBJ2-3; tentative D call: TRBD1 (6 bases). In germline, CDR1 is SGHAT, CDR2 FQNNGV. This CDR3 contains 15 residues. V lost 1 base and J 1 base, leaving 9 bases between the germline ends. The variable domain in full, with the rest retrieved from reference TRBV11-2 and TRBJ2-3, is EAGVAQSPRYKIIEKRQSVAFWCNPISGHATLYWYQQILGQGPKLLIQFQNNGVVDDSQLPKDRFSAERLKGVDSTLKIQPAKLEDSAVYLCASSLGRQGTDTQYFGPGTRLTVL.

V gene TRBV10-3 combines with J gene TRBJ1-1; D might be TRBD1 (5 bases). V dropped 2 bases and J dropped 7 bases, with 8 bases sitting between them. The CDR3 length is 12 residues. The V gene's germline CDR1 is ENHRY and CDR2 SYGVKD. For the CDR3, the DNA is TGTGCCATCAGTGAGCGGACATTTGAAGCTTTCTTT. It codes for CAISERTFEAFF.